This T cell receptor beta chain comes out of a study of blood T cells in healthy people across ages. With a J-beta primer mix and a sample-barcoded 5' primer, a second PCR ran 7 to 11 cycles. Unique molecular identifiers of 12 random nucleotides labeled each cDNA. TCRdb reprocessed the 5' RACE reads with MiXCR, giving one entry per CDR3 protein. This sample has 1.5 million to 2 million distinct CDR3 sequences, with 39% found just once. About this clonotype: What it binds is unknown.

The length of the CDR3 is 15 residues. Per the germline V gene, CDR1 is MNHEY and CDR2 is SVGEGT. The V end lost 5 bases, the J end lost 1 base, and 12 bases lay between the germline ends. Points from the study as a whole: Older individuals had lower TCR beta diversity per million T cells (the decline was roughly linear). Diversity was estimated from one million T cells, and these estimates were considered underestimates. More naive CD4+ cells and higher diversity marked long-lived donors relative to aged donors.

This receptor was obtained from a human donor in good health. The sample was blood. This chain joins TRBV6-2 or TRBV6-3 and TRBJ1-5; no firm D call. CDR3 bases: TGTGCCAGCAGTGCCCCAGGCGGCAGCAATCAGCCCCAGCATTTT. It codes for CASSAPGGSNQPQHF.